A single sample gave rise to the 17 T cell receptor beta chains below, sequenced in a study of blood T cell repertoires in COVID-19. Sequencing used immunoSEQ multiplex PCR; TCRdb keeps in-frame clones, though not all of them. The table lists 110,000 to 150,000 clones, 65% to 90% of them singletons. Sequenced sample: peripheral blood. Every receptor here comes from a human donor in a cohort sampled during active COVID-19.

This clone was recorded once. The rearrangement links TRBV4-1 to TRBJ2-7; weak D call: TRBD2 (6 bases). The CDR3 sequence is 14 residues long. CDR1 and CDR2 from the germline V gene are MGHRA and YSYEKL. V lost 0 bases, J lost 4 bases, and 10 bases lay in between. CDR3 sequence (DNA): TGCGCCAGCAGCCAAGAGGGAGCGGGTTACGAGCAGTACTTC. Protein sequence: CASSQEGAGYEQYF.

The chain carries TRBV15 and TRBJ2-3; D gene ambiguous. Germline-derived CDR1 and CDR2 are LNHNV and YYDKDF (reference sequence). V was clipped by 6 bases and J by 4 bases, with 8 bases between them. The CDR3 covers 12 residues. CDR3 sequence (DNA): TGTGCCACCAGTTATTCCGCAGATACGCAGTATTTT. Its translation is CATSYSADTQYF.

Written as DNA, the CDR3 is TGTGCCAGCAGCTTCCAGGCTGATCAGCCCCAGCATTTT. Translation gives CASSFQADQPQHF. The V and J genes are TRBV7-2 and TRBJ1-5; D gene unclear. Per germline, CDR1 SGHTA and CDR2 FQGNSA. The CDR3 has 13 residues. Trimming removed 3 bases from V and 5 bases from J, with 8 bases in between.

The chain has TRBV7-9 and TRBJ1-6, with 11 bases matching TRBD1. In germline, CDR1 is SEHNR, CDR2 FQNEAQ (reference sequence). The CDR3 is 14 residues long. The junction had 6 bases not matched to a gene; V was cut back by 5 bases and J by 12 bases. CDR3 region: CASSSPGQGGPLHF. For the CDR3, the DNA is TGTGCCAGCAGCAGCCCGGGACAGGGGGGACCCCTCCACTTT.

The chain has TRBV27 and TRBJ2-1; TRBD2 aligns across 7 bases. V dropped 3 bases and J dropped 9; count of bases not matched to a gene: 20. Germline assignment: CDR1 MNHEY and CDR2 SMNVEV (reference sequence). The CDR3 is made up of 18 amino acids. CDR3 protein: CASSLNGIVAGEEGEQFF. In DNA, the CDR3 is TGTGCCAGCAGTTTGAATGGGATTGTGGCGGGAGAGGAGGGTGAGCAGTTCTTC.

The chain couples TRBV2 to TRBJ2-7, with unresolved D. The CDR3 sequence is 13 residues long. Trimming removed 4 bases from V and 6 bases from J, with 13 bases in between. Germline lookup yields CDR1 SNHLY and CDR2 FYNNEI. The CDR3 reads CASSGVGPREQYF. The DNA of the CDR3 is TGTGCCAGCAGTGGTGTTGGCCCCCGCGAGCAGTACTTC.

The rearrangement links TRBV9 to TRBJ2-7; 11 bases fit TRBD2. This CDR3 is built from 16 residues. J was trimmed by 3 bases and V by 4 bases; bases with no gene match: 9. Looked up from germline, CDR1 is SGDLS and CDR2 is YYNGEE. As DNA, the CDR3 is TGTGCCAGCAGCCCGGGGGGGACTAGCGGATACTACGAGCAGTACTTC. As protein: CASSPGGTSGYYEQYF.

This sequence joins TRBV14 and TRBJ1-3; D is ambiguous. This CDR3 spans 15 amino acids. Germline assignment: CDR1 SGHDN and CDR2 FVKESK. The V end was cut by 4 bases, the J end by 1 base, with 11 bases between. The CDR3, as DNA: TGTGCCAGCAGCCTAGAACCGGGTTCTGGAAACACCATATATTTT. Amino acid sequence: CASSLEPGSGNTIYF.

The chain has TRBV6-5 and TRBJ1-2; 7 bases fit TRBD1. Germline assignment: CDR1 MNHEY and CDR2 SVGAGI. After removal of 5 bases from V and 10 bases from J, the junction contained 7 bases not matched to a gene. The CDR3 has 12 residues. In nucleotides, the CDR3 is TGTGCCAGCAGTCGACAGGGCCATGACTACACCTTC. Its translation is CASSRQGHDYTF.

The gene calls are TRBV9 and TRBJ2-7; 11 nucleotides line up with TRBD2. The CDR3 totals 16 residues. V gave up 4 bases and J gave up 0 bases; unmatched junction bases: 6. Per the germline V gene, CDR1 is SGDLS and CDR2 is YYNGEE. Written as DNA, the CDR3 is TGTGCCAGCAGCCCTCGACTAGCGGGGATCTCCTACGAGCAGTACTTC. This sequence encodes CASSPRLAGISYEQYF.

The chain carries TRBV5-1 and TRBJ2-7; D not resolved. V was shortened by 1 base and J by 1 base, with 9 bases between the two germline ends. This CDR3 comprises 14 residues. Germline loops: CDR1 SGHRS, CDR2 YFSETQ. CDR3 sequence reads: CASSLTGASYEQYF. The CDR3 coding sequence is TGCGCCAGCAGCTTGACGGGTGCGTCCTACGAGCAGTACTTC.

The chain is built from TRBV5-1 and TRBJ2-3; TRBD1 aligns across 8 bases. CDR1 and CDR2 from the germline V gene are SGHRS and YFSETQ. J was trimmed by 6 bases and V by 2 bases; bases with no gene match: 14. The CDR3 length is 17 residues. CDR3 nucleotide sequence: TGCGCCAGCAGCTTCTACGCCCTGGACAGGGTATTTGATACGCAGTATTTT. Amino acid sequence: CASSFYALDRVFDTQYF.

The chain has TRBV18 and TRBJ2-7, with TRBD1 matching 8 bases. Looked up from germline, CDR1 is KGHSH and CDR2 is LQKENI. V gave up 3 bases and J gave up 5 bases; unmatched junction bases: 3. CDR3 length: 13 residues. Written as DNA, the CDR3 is TGTGCCAGCTCACCGGACAGGGCGAACGAGCAGTACTTC. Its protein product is CASSPDRANEQYF.

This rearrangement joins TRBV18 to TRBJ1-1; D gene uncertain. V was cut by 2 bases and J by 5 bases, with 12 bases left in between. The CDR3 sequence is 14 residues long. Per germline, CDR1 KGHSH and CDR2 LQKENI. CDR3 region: CASSPKSPVTEAFF. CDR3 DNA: TGTGCCAGCTCACCAAAATCACCAGTAACTGAAGCTTTCTTT.

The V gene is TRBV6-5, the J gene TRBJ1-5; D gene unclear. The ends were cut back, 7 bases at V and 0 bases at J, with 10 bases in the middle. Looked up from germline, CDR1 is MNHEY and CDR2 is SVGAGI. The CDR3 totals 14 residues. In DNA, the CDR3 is TGTGCCAGCAACCCGGTTTATAGCAATCAGCCCCAGCATTTT. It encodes CASNPVYSNQPQHF.

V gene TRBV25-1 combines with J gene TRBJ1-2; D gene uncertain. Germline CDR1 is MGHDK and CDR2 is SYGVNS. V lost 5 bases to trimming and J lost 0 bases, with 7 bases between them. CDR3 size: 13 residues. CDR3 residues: CASSFPANYGYTF. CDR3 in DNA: TGTGCCAGCAGTTTTCCGGCTAACTATGGCTACACCTTC.

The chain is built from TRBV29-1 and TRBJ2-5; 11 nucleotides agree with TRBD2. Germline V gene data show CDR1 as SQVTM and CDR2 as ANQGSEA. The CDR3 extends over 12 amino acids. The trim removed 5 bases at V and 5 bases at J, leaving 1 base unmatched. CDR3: CSVLAGGETQYF. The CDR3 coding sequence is TGCAGCGTTTTAGCGGGAGGGGAGACCCAGTACTTC.